The clone carrying this TCR beta chain was counted only a few times. Its antigen is unidentified. The data belong to a study of OX40 agonist ivuxolimab in advanced cancers. At the level of the study: Patients were given ivuxolimab, an antibody that agonizes OX40 (CD134).

Autoimmune disease history or systemic immunosuppression disqualified patients. Study-wide findings and caveats: What antigens the expanded peripheral T cells recognized was never established. There was clonal expansion of CD4+ and CD8+ blood T cells by week 6 at 0.1 to 3.0 mg/kg.

Profiled with immunoSEQ multiplex PCR; TCRdb holds only in-frame clones, not every one. Of roughly 20,000 clones in the sample, about 89% were seen once. Material: CD4+ or CD8+ T cells sorted from blood, obtained in a trial of the OX40 agonist ivuxolimab. The sequence came from an adult with an advanced solid tumor such as melanoma, head and neck, liver or kidney cancer.

Here the CDR3 DNA reads TGTGCCAGCAGCCAGGTAGCGGGTCAAGCGGACGAGCAGTACTTC. Amino acids: CASSQVAGQADEQYF. V and J are TRBV4-2 and TRBJ2-7; the match to TRBD2 covers 7 bases. Germline CDR1 reads LGHNA; CDR2 reads YNFKEQ. CDR3 length equals 15 residues. V was clipped by 3 bases and J by 5 bases; unmatched bases: 10.